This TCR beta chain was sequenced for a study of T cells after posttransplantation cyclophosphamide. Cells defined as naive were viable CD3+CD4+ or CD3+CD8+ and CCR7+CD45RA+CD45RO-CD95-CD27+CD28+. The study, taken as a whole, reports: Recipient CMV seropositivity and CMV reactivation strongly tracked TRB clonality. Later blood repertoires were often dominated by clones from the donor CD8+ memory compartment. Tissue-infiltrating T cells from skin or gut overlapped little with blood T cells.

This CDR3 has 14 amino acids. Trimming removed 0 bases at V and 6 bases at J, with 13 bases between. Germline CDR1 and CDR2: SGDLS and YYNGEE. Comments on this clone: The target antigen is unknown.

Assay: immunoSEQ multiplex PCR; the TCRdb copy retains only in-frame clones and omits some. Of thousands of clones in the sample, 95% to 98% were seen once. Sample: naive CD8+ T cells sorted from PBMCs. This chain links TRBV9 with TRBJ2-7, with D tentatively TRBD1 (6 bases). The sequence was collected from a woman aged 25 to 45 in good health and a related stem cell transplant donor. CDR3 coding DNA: TGTGCCAGCAGCGTAGGTAACAGGGAACGCGAGCAGTACTTC. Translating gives CASSVGNREREQYF.